The next 5 T cell receptor beta chains were all read from a single sample in a study of T cell repertoires in cytomegalovirus infection. MiXCR was run by TCRdb on the reads, yielding one entry per CDR3 protein. Among 200,000 to 250,000 distinct CDR3 sequences, about 40% were seen once, and the ten largest hold approximately 59%. Their specific antigens are unknown. Material: CD8+ T cells from cultured PBMCs, obtained from culture after CMV antigen stimulation. Receptors were obtained from a human donor in good health (CMV status not recorded). Some clones in this sample may be carry-over from other donors' samples.

This clonotype was detected a few times. The chain is built from TRBV10-2 and TRBJ1-5; D is undetermined. The CDR3 length is 13 residues. Trimming removed 6 bases from V and 6 bases from J, with 12 bases in between. Germline-derived CDR1 and CDR2 are WSHSY and SAAADI. The CDR3 DNA reads TGCGCCAGCAGCACGGTAGATTTTCAGCCCCAGCATTTT. This sequence encodes CASSTVDFQPQHF.

The CDR3 loop reads CASSLKGQATFF. CDR3 DNA sequence: TGTGCCAGCAGCCTGAAGGGGCAGGCAACTTTCTTT. The chain joins TRBV7-3 to TRBJ1-1, with D maybe TRBD1 (5 bases). The ends were cut back, 5 bases at V and 12 bases at J, with 16 bases in the middle. The CDR3 runs to 12 residues. In germline, CDR1 is SGHTA, CDR2 FQGTGA.

The chain employs TRBV18 and TRBJ2-3, with TRBD2 identical over 14 bases. Trimming at V came to 3 bases and at J to 5 bases, leaving 13 bases not matched to a gene. The CDR3 consists of 19 residues. Germline V gene lookup returns CDR1 KGHSH and CDR2 LQKENI. CDR3 in amino acids: CASSPTDQGLAGDKDTQYF. In DNA, the CDR3 is TGTGCCAGCTCACCTACCGATCAGGGACTAGCGGGAGATAAAGATACGCAGTATTTT.

This clonotype was counted at least ten times. CDR3 protein: CASSPPGLAGGSYNEQFF. The CDR3 DNA sequence: TGTGCCAGCAGTCCACCGGGACTAGCGGGGGGCTCCTACAATGAGCAGTTCTTC. The chain is built from TRBV28 and TRBJ2-1, with TRBD2 matching 15 bases. The CDR3 spans 18 residues. Germline-derived CDR1 and CDR2 are MDHEN and SYDVKM. Losses at the gene ends were 5 bases for V and 0 bases for J; bases not matched to a gene: 5.

This sequence joins TRBV2 and TRBJ2-7, with 8 bases that match TRBD2. Per the germline V gene, CDR1 is SNHLY and CDR2 is FYNNEI. The CDR3 sequence is 19 residues long. With V trimmed by 5 bases and J by 6 bases, 24 bases remained unmatched. CDR3 coding DNA: TGTGCCAGCAGTACCTTCGGGGGGGAAGTTGACACATTTAGTACCGAGCAGTACTTC. This translates into CASSTFGGEVDTFSTEQYF.